These T cell receptor beta chains were read from a single sample in a study of blood T cell repertoires in COVID-19. Measured with immunoSEQ multiplex PCR; TCRdb has only the in-frame clones, and not every one. This table holds hundreds of thousands of clones, more than 75% found once. Source material: PBMCs or T cells enriched from blood (not recorded which). These receptors came from a woman in her thirties or forties with acute COVID-19. The CDR3 runs from the conserved cysteine through the conserved F or W. Each record gives: J gene, D gene, CDR3 length, V gene, clone size, CDR3 DNA, CDR3 protein. D genes are given only for firm matches. The listing skips clone size in some rows; elsewhere it reads once, few, many or a size class.

TRBJ1-1 . 18 TRBV28 . TGTGCCAGCAGCTCGAACGAGGGGGTGAGTCGTATGAACACTGAAGCTTTCTTT CASSSNEGVSRMNTEAFF
TRBJ2-1 . 13 TRBV18 . TGTGCCAGCTCCCGTGACAGGATGGATGAGCAGTTCTTC CASSRDRMDEQFF
TRBJ1-5 . 13 TRBV7-2 . TGTGCCAGCAGCTTCGATCGGTCTCAGCCCCAGCATTTT CASSFDRSQPQHF
TRBJ1-6 . 16 TRBV4-3 . TGCGCCAGCAGCCAAGATATAGGAGCAGCAAATTCACCCCTCCACTTT CASSQDIGAANSPLHF
TRBJ1-5 TRBD1 15 TRBV28 . TGTGCCAGCAGCCGACAGGGAGCCACAGGTCAGCCCCAGCATTTT CASSRQGATGQPQHF
TRBJ2-1 TRBD2 16 TRBV5-1 . TGCGCCAGCAGCTTTAGTACTAGCGGGAACTACAATGAGCAGTTCTTC CASSFSTSGNYNEQFF
TRBJ1-5 . 16 TRBV28 . TGTGCCAGCAGATACCCCTTTGGGGCGGCCAGTCAGCCCCAGCATTTT CASRYPFGAASQPQHF
TRBJ1-4 . 14 TRBV19 once TGTGCCAGTACGGGATGGACAACTAATGAAAAACTGTTTTTT CASTGWTTNEKLFF
TRBJ1-2 TRBD1 15 TRBV28 . TGTGCCAGCAGTGACAAGACAGGGGGCTTCTATGGCTACACCTTC CASSDKTGGFYGYTF
TRBJ2-4 TRBD2 20 TRBV6-4 . TGTGCCAGCAGTGAGAGGAGACTAGCGGGGGCCTCCGGGACCAAAAACATTCAGTACTTC CASSERRLAGASGTKNIQYF
TRBJ2-5 . 13 TRBV11-3 . TGTGCCAGCAGGGGGGGATTACAAGAGACCCAGTACTTC CASRGGLQETQYF
TRBJ2-2 . 14 TRBV20-1 . TGCAGTGCTAGTCCGGACAAGAACACCGGGGAGCTGTTTTTT CSASPDKNTGELFF
TRBJ2-7 TRBD2 15 TRBV5-1 . TGCGCCAGCAGCTTGGTCGGGGGGGACCGCTACGAGCAGTACTTC CASSLVGGDRYEQYF
TRBJ2-3 TRBD1 16 TRBV6-1 . TGTGCCAGCAGTGGCAGGACAGGGGGCGCGGTGGATACGCAGTATTTT CASSGRTGGAVDTQYF
TRBJ1-1 . 15 TRBV28 few TGTGCCAGCAGTTCCCCGCCCCCAGGGCTCACTGAAGCTTTCTTT CASSSPPPGLTEAFF
TRBJ1-2 . 12 TRBV28 . TGTGCCAGCACAAACCTGGCCTATGGCTACACCTTC CASTNLAYGYTF
TRBJ1-5 TRBD1 13 TRBV19 . TGTGCCAGTAGCAGACAGGGGGCCCGTCCCCAGCATTTT CASSRQGARPQHF
TRBJ1-3 . 18 TRBV7-6 once TGTGCCAGCAGCTTGGGACAACTCCCTACCTCCTCTGGAAACACCATATATTTT CASSLGQLPTSSGNTIYF
TRBJ2-5 . 12 TRBV4-2 few TGTGCCAGCAGCCATTATCAAGAGACCCAGTACTTC CASSHYQETQYF
TRBJ2-3 TRBD2 16 TRBV7-9 . TGTGCCAGCAGCTTGGTAGCGGGGGGGATTACAGATACGCAGTATTTT CASSLVAGGITDTQYF
TRBJ1-1 TRBD1 19 TRBV18 . TGTGCCAGCTCACCAGTCAGACCTAATGGGATTACAGGGGCCTCTGAAGCTTTCTTT CASSPVRPNGITGASEAFF
TRBJ2-7 . 16 TRBV3-1/TRBV3-2 . TGTGCCAGCAGCCAAGAGTTGGGGCCGTACTCCTACGAGCAGTACTTC CASSQELGPYSYEQYF
TRBJ2-6 TRBD1 19 TRBV28 . TGTGCCAGCATTCTCGATAGGACAGGGCGCGTTGGCGGGGCCAACGTCCTGACTTTC CASILDRTGRVGGANVLTF
TRBJ1-1 . 13 TRBV28 . TGTGCCAGCGTCGAGGTCCCGAACACTGAAGCTTTCTTT CASVEVPNTEAFF
TRBJ1-2 . 15 TRBV10-3 . TGTGCCATCAGTGAGTCGAGGGAAAGCAACTATGGCTACACCTTC CAISESRESNYGYTF
TRBJ1-1 . 19 TRBV4-2 once TGTGCCAGCAGCCAAGGAGGCAGGGTGGGAAACCTGGGATTTGCTGAAGCTTTCTTT CASSQGGRVGNLGFAEAFF
TRBJ1-5 TRBD1 15 TRBV5-1 . TGCGCCAGCAGCTCGACAGGGGGCCACAATCAGCCCCAGCATTTT CASSSTGGHNQPQHF
TRBJ2-1 TRBD2 14 TRBV7-9 . TGTGCCAGCAGCTTTGGGACTAACTACAATGAGCAGTTCTTC CASSFGTNYNEQFF
TRBJ2-6 . 17 TRBV4-2 . TGTGCCAGCAGCCAAGACCTCAGGGGTACAGGGGCCAACGTCCTGACTTTC CASSQDLRGTGANVLTF
TRBJ1-2 . 14 TRBV18 . TGTGCCAGCTCACCTAGTACAGAAACCTATGGCTACACCTTC CASSPSTETYGYTF
TRBJ1-5 . 13 TRBV29-1 few TGCAGCATCGCTCGCGGGGCCGATCAGCCCCAGCATTTT CSIARGADQPQHF
TRBJ2-7 . 11 TRBV27 . TGTGCCAGCAGTACTCCCCCCGAGCAGTACTTC CASSTPPEQYF
TRBJ1-5 TRBD1 12 TRBV6-5 . TGTGCCAGCAGACAGGGGGGGCAGCCCCAGCATTTT CASRQGGQPQHF
TRBJ2-5 TRBD2 18 TRBV7-8 few TGTGCCAGCAGCCGCCTTGTAATCGCTAGCGGGGGGGCGAATACCCAGTACTTC CASSRLVIASGGANTQYF
TRBJ1-5 . 16 TRBV28 . TGTGCCAGCAGTTTATTGTGGAGGGGTCGCAATCAGCCCCAGCATTTT CASSLLWRGRNQPQHF